Below are 9 T cell receptor beta chains sequenced from a single sample in a study of identical twins. One entry per CDR3 protein results from TCRdb running MiXCR on the 5' RACE reads. Among 240,000 or so distinct CDR3 sequences listed, approximately 11% were seen once. These data were likewise used in another study, on yellow fever vaccine responses in identical twins.

Sequenced sample: memory (CD45RO+) T cells sorted from blood. These receptors originate from a young woman in good health.

This clonotype was counted a few times. The rearrangement links TRBV10-3 to TRBJ2-2; unclear D gene. Trimming pared 4 bases from V and 0 bases from J, leaving 6 bases between. The germline V gene encodes CDR1 ENHRY and CDR2 SYGVKD. The length of the CDR3 is 14 residues. The CDR3 reads CAISGTPNTGELFF. DNA of the CDR3: TGTGCCATCAGTGGTACACCGAACACCGGGGAGCTGTTTTTT.

The J gene is TRBJ2-5, the V gene TRBV2, with 9 bases that match TRBD2. Looked up from germline, CDR1 is SNHLY and CDR2 is FYNNEI. This CDR3 has 17 amino acids. V lost 1 base to trimming and J lost 2 bases; unmatched junction nucleotides: 8. The CDR3 region is CASSEVGSGSFQETQYF. CDR3 DNA sequence: TGTGCCAGCAGTGAAGTCGGTAGCGGGAGTTTTCAAGAGACCCAGTACTTC.

The gene calls are TRBV28 and TRBJ1-4; D ambiguous. This CDR3 spans 16 amino acids. Germline V gene data show CDR1 as MDHEN and CDR2 as SYDVKM. V was shortened by 7 bases and J by 8 bases, with 23 bases between the two germline ends. The CDR3 region has the DNA TGTGCCAGCACCACTCGGGGATCCCCGGTGCGGGAAAAACTGTTTTTT. Protein: CASTTRGSPVREKLFF.

The rearrangement links TRBV20-1 to TRBJ2-7; 9 nucleotides agree with TRBD1. Germline-derived CDR1 and CDR2 are DFQATT and SNEGSKA (reference sequence). Trimming removed 5 bases from V and 4 bases from J; junction bases left unmatched: 6. CDR3 size: 13 residues. The CDR3 sequence is CSAGGQGGYEQYF. The DNA of the CDR3 is TGCAGTGCTGGGGGACAGGGAGGTTACGAGCAGTACTTC.

The chain recombines TRBV6-5 with TRBJ2-5, with 8 bases identical to TRBD1. Germline assignment: CDR1 MNHEY and CDR2 SVGAGI. The CDR3 sequence is 15 residues long. V lost 1 base, J lost 2 bases, and 3 bases stayed unmatched. The CDR3: CASSYFTGGQETQYF. CDR3 coding DNA: TGTGCCAGCAGTTACTTCACAGGGGGTCAAGAGACCCAGTACTTC.

The V gene is TRBV4-2, the J gene TRBJ1-2, with a tentative D call TRBD1 (6 bases). Germline V CDR1 and CDR2: LGHNA, YNFKEQ. This CDR3 contains 16 residues. The V end lost 0 bases, the J end lost 1 base, and 12 bases lay between the germline ends. CDR3 nucleotide sequence: TGTGCCAGCAGCCAAGATCGGGCAGGGGATAACTATGGCTACACCTTC. Translation gives CASSQDRAGDNYGYTF.

The chain joins TRBV28 to TRBJ2-7, with D maybe TRBD2 (6 bases). There are 12 residues in the CDR3. V lost 8 bases and J 2 bases, leaving 10 bases between the germline ends. Germline-derived CDR1 and CDR2 are MDHEN and SYDVKM. CDR3 sequence (DNA): TGTGCCAGCGGTCCGGGGGCCTACGAGCAGTACTTC. The encoded protein is CASGPGAYEQYF. The variable domain in full, completed from reference TRBV28 and TRBJ2-7, reads DVKVTQSSRYLVKRTGEKVFLECVQDMDHENMFWYRQDPGLGLRLIYFSYDVKMKEKGDIPEGYSVSREKKERFSLILESASTNQTSMYLCASGPGAYEQYFGPGTRLTVT.

This clonotype was seen a few times. This chain uses TRBV7-9 with TRBJ1-4; a possible D gene is TRBD1 (6 bases). The CDR3 totals 14 residues. Germline-derived CDR1 and CDR2 are SEHNR and FQNEAQ (reference sequence). Deletions cut 6 bases from V and 6 bases from J, with 14 bases between. CDR3: CASSRDILYEKLFF. The CDR3 DNA follows: TGTGCCAGCAGTAGGGACATACTTTATGAAAAACTGTTTTTT.

Many counts were recorded for this clonotype. The CDR3 loop reads CASTFNTYEQYF. Written as DNA, the CDR3 is TGTGCCAGCACTTTCAATACCTACGAGCAGTACTTC. This chain connects TRBV12-3 or TRBV12-4 to TRBJ2-7; no firm D call. This CDR3 is built from 12 residues. Trimming removed 7 bases from V and 2 bases from J, with 9 bases in between.